The 32 T cell receptor beta chains in this list originate from one sample, sequenced in a study of identical twins. Via MiXCR, TCRdb re-called the 5' RACE reads, giving one row per CDR3 protein. Of 400,000 to 600,000 distinct CDR3 sequences detected, about 22% appear once; the ten largest clones hold approximately 0.49%. This sample was also put to use in a study of yellow fever vaccine responses in identical twins.

Material: CD4+ T cells sorted from blood. All receptors derive from a woman under 30 in good health.

This clonotype occurred a few times. The V call is TRBV20-1, the J call TRBJ2-1, with TRBD2 matching 13 bases. The CDR3 has 15 residues. Unmatched junction bases numbered 4, after V lost 6 bases and J lost 2 bases. CDR1 is DFQATT, CDR2 SNEGSKA, per germline (reference sequence). The CDR3 DNA is TGCAGTGCCCAAACTAGCGGGAGGGCCTACAATGAGCAGTTCTTC. Translation gives CSAQTSGRAYNEQFF.

The DNA of the CDR3 is TGTGCCAGCAGCCCCCTGGATCGGGGGGAAGAGACCCAGTACTTC. It specifies CASSPLDRGEETQYF. This chain uses TRBV13 with TRBJ2-5, with 7 positions matching TRBD2. Trimming at V came to 5 bases and at J to 3 bases, leaving 9 bases not matched to a gene. The CDR3 contains 15 residues. Germline assignment: CDR1 PRHDT and CDR2 FYEKMQ (reference sequence).

The V call is TRBV28, the J call TRBJ1-2; TRBD1 is a possible D gene (5 bases). The CDR3 sequence is 13 residues long. V lost 3 bases and J 6 bases, leaving 11 bases between the germline ends. Germline V gene lookup returns CDR1 MDHEN and CDR2 SYDVKM. CDR3 amino acids: CASSLGTGHGYTF. CDR3 sequence (DNA): TGTGCCAGCAGTTTGGGGACCGGACATGGCTACACCTTC.

The V and J genes are TRBV9 and TRBJ1-1, with D possibly matching TRBD1 (5 bases). This CDR3 contains 15 residues. V shed 0 bases and J shed 5 bases, with 14 bases lying between them. From germline, CDR1 is SGDLS and CDR2 YYNGEE. The CDR3 region is CASSVDDWGGTEAFF. Written as DNA, the CDR3 is TGTGCCAGCAGCGTAGATGATTGGGGGGGAACTGAAGCTTTCTTT.

The CDR3, as DNA: TGCAGCGCCGAGAGGACTAGAAGTTCGGATACGCAGTATTTT. Protein: CSAERTRSSDTQYF. The chain is built from TRBV29-1 and TRBJ2-3; 7 bases are a match to TRBD2. The germline V gene has CDR1 SQVTM and CDR2 ANQGSEA. J was trimmed by 6 bases and V by 7 bases; bases with no gene match: 13. The CDR3 is 14 residues long.

The rearrangement links TRBV7-9 to TRBJ2-1; 9 bases fit TRBD2. The CDR3 length is 15 residues. V lost 4 bases to trimming and J lost 6 bases; unmatched junction nucleotides: 7. Germline CDR1 reads SEHNR; CDR2 reads FQNEAQ (reference sequence). The DNA of the CDR3 is TGTGCCAGCAGCTCCCTCATGCGGGGGGGCAATGAGCAGTTCTTC. This translates into CASSSLMRGGNEQFF.

The CDR3 nucleotides read TGCAGCGTGGCTACTAGCGGGAGGGAGGATACGCAGTATTTT. This sequence encodes CSVATSGREDTQYF. V usage is TRBV29-1 and J usage is TRBJ2-3, with 13 bases that match TRBD2. The J segment lost 6 bases and the V segment lost 6 bases, leaving 6 bases of the junction unmatched. This CDR3 has 14 amino acids. Germline V lookup: CDR1 SQVTM, CDR2 ANQGSEA.

A few counts support this clonotype. This chain uses TRBV15 with TRBJ2-1; TRBD2 matches 9 bases. Germline V gives CDR1 LNHNV, CDR2 YYDKDF (reference sequence). The CDR3 is 17 residues long. With V trimmed by 2 bases and J by 4 bases, 9 bases remained unmatched. This chain's CDR3 is CATSRKKTSGMYNEQFF. The CDR3 DNA is TGTGCCACCAGCAGAAAAAAGACTAGCGGAATGTACAATGAGCAGTTCTTC.

This clonotype has a handful of counts. V and J are TRBV28 and TRBJ2-5; TRBD1 agrees at 7 bases. The J segment lost 0 bases and the V segment lost 5 bases, leaving 9 bases of the junction unmatched. The CDR3 is made up of 16 amino acids. Germline V gives CDR1 MDHEN, CDR2 SYDVKM. CDR3 in amino acids: CASSLQDRRYQETQYF. CDR3 DNA: TGTGCCAGCAGTCTTCAGGACAGGCGGTACCAAGAGACCCAGTACTTC.

CDR3 in amino acids: CASRWSGTSTDTQYF. The CDR3 DNA follows: TGCGCCAGCAGATGGAGCGGGACTAGCACAGATACGCAGTATTTT. This rearrangement joins TRBV5-1 to TRBJ2-3, with TRBD2 identical over 7 bases. The CDR3 sequence is 15 residues long. Germline loops: CDR1 SGHRS, CDR2 YFSETQ. J lost 0 bases, V lost 5 bases, and 6 bases had no gene match.

This clonotype has ten or more counts. The chain is built from TRBV7-2 and TRBJ1-5; maybe TRBD1 (5 bases). The CDR3 has 13 residues. Germline CDR1 and CDR2: SGHTA and FQGNSA. V was trimmed by 5 bases and J by 5 bases, leaving 10 bases between them. CDR3 sequence: CASSHDSYQPQHF. The CDR3 DNA sequence: TGTGCCAGCAGCCATGACAGTTATCAGCCCCAGCATTTT.

This clonotype was observed a handful of times. V gene TRBV24-1 combines with J gene TRBJ2-1; D may match TRBD1 or TRBD2 (6 bases each). The CDR3 spans 13 residues. The V end was cut by 9 bases, the J end by 5 bases, with 13 bases between. Germline V gives CDR1 KGHDR, CDR2 SFDVKD. The CDR3 region is CATLWGAHNEQFF. As DNA, the CDR3 is TGTGCCACCCTATGGGGGGCCCACAATGAGCAGTTCTTC.

CDR3 sequence (DNA): TGTGCCAGCAGCTTCACGGGAGGGAGTAATGAGCAGTTCTTC. Translated, it gives CASSFTGGSNEQFF. This chain connects TRBV7-2 to TRBJ2-1; TRBD2 agrees at 8 bases. In germline, CDR1 is SGHTA, CDR2 FQGNSA. This CDR3 region has 14 residues. V was pared by 3 bases and J by 7 bases, with 5 bases of the junction left unmatched.

This CDR3 is CASRPTGGRDSPLHF. The CDR3 nucleotides read TGCGCCAGCAGGCCAACAGGGGGCAGGGATTCACCCCTCCACTTT. The rearrangement links TRBV5-1 to TRBJ1-6, with 9 bases identical to TRBD1. The CDR3 has 15 amino acids. Trimming at V came to 5 bases and at J to 8 bases, leaving 8 bases not matched to a gene. CDR1 is SGHRS and CDR2 is YFSETQ in the germline V gene.

This clonotype was detected a few times. The chain employs TRBV5-1 and TRBJ1-1; D remains unclear. The CDR3 is made up of 16 amino acids. Trimming cost V 0 bases and J 3 bases, with 15 bases left between them. Germline values: CDR1 SGHRS, CDR2 YFSETQ. CDR3 region: CASSLGSGARDTEAFF. In nucleotides, the CDR3 is TGCGCCAGCAGCTTGGGCTCTGGAGCCCGGGACACTGAAGCTTTCTTT.

This sequence joins TRBV6-5 and TRBJ1-2; a weak D match, TRBD1 (5 bases). Germline-derived CDR1 and CDR2 are MNHEY and SVGAGI. V shed 2 bases and J shed 0 bases, with 13 bases lying between them. This CDR3 spans 16 amino acids. DNA for the CDR3: TGTGCCAGCAGTTACGGGGGAAATGGTGCTAACTATGGCTACACCTTC. Amino acid sequence: CASSYGGNGANYGYTF.

The chain recombines TRBV6-5 with TRBJ1-6; 7 nucleotides line up with TRBD1. Germline V lookup: CDR1 MNHEY, CDR2 SVGAGI. The CDR3 is 14 amino acids. J was trimmed by 5 bases and V by 6 bases; bases with no gene match: 4. The chain's CDR3 is CASRPGQHNSPLHF. CDR3 in DNA: TGTGCCAGCAGACCGGGACAGCATAATTCACCCCTCCACTTT.

In its sample, this clonotype was seen a few times. J is TRBJ1-2 and V is TRBV12-3 or TRBV12-4; TRBD1 matches 7 bases. The CDR3 covers 13 residues. The trim removed 6 bases at V and 4 bases at J, leaving 5 bases unmatched. Here the CDR3 DNA reads TGTGCCAGCAGGCACAGGGGAGGCTATGGCTACACCTTC. As protein: CASRHRGGYGYTF.

This clonotype has just a few counts. The rearrangement uses TRBV12-3 or TRBV12-4 and TRBJ1-5; D may be TRBD1 (6 bases). The V end lost 6 bases, the J end lost 1 base, and 16 bases lay between the germline ends. The length of the CDR3 is 16 residues. The CDR3 region is CASRGLGGTSNQPQHF. CDR3 nucleotide sequence: TGTGCCAGCAGGGGATTAGGGGGGACGAGCAATCAGCCCCAGCATTTT.

Only a few counts were recorded for this clonotype. The chain links TRBV28 to TRBJ2-7, with D tentatively TRBD1 or TRBD2 (6 bases each). CDR1 and CDR2 (germline): MDHEN, SYDVKM. The CDR3 has 13 residues. Trimming removed 10 bases from V and 4 bases from J, with 17 bases in between. CDR3 bases: TGTGCCACTCACGGGGGCAGTCTTTACGAGCAGTACTTC. Its translation: CATHGGSLYEQYF. The entire variable domain, with the rest obtained from reference TRBV28 and TRBJ2-7, is as follows: DVKVTQSSRYLVKRTGEKVFLECVQDMDHENMFWYRQDPGLGLRLIYFSYDVKMKEKGDIPEGYSVSREKKERFSLILESASTNQTSMYLCATHGGSLYEQYFGPGTRLTVT.

V usage is TRBV6-2 or TRBV6-3 and J usage is TRBJ2-3, with TRBD1 identical over 12 bases. The germline V gene encodes CDR1 MNHEY and CDR2 SVGEGT. The J segment lost 0 bases and the V segment lost 2 bases, leaving 12 bases of the junction unmatched. The length of the CDR3 is 20 residues. CDR3 sequence reads: CASSYPSGTGGVPSTDTQYF. The CDR3 DNA is TGTGCCAGCAGTTACCCCAGCGGGACAGGGGGCGTTCCTAGCACAGATACGCAGTATTTT.

The V gene is TRBV12-3 or TRBV12-4, the J gene TRBJ2-1; D ambiguous. This CDR3 is built from 12 residues. The ends were cut back, 6 bases at V and 0 bases at J, with 3 bases in the middle. The CDR3 protein is CASRDSYNEQFF. The CDR3 DNA is TGTGCCAGCAGAGACTCCTACAATGAGCAGTTCTTC.

The chain is built from TRBV5-1 and TRBJ2-2; 7 bases agree with TRBD1. The CDR3 has 15 residues. Trimming removed 2 bases from V and 5 bases from J; junction bases left unmatched: 6. The germline V gene has CDR1 SGHRS and CDR2 YFSETQ. In DNA form, the CDR3 reads TGCGCCAGCAGCTTAAGGGACAGACAAACCGGGGAGCTGTTTTTT. Translated: CASSLRDRQTGELFF.

This clonotype has more than one count but fewer than ten. The chain uses TRBV11-2 and TRBJ2-1; 14 positions match TRBD2. Germline CDR1 and CDR2: SGHAT and FQNNGV. V lost 5 bases, J lost 1 base, and 10 bases stayed unmatched. CDR3 length: 19 amino acids. The CDR3 DNA reads as TGTGCCAGCAGCCGCGAGGGACTAGCGGGAGAGATGTCCTACAATGAGCAGTTCTTC. Amino acid sequence: CASSREGLAGEMSYNEQFF.

In this sample, this clonotype turned up a few times. V usage is TRBV27 and J usage is TRBJ1-1; D uncertain. Germline CDR1 MNHEY, CDR2 SMNVEV (reference sequence). CDR3 length equals 14 residues. The germline V and J ends were trimmed by 4 bases and 5 bases, with 14 bases remaining between them. CDR3 sequence reads: CASSSQAKGTEAFF. For the CDR3, the DNA is TGTGCCAGCAGTTCGCAAGCGAAGGGTACTGAAGCTTTCTTT.

The J gene is TRBJ2-2, the V gene TRBV20-1; possible D gene TRBD2, 6 bases. V was cut by 5 bases and J by 0 bases, with 10 bases left in between. This CDR3 spans 14 amino acids. Germline V gene sequence: CDR1 DFQATT, CDR2 SNEGSKA (reference sequence). Here the CDR3 reads CSAHLATNTGELFF. Here the CDR3 DNA reads TGCAGTGCTCATCTAGCGACGAACACCGGGGAGCTGTTTTTT.

In this sample, this clonotype turned up a few times. The V and J genes are TRBV20-1 and TRBJ2-2, with D possibly matching TRBD1 (5 bases). The V gene lost 2 bases and the J gene lost 0 bases, with 10 bases spanning the gap. CDR3 length: 15 residues. Germline V gene lookup returns CDR1 DFQATT and CDR2 SNEGSKA (reference sequence). The CDR3 sequence: CSARKAGPNTGELFF. The CDR3 region has the DNA TGCAGTGCTAGAAAGGCAGGGCCGAACACCGGGGAGCTGTTTTTT.

This clonotype came up a few times. This chain links TRBV4-1 with TRBJ2-7, with TRBD2 identical over 8 bases. Germline V gene lookup returns CDR1 MGHRA and CDR2 YSYEKL. J gave up 5 bases and V 4 bases, and 10 bases lay outside the gene matches. The CDR3 is 15 residues long. The CDR3, as DNA: TGCGCCAGCAGCCGCCTCCCAGCGGGAGCCGACGAGCAGTACTTC. As protein: CASSRLPAGADEQYF.

This clonotype was recorded many times. The chain recombines TRBV20-1 with TRBJ2-3; D is perhaps TRBD2 (5 bases). This CDR3 has 14 amino acids. Germline CDR1 and CDR2: DFQATT and SNEGSKA (reference sequence). The V and J ends lost 5 bases and 0 bases respectively, with 12 bases between them. This CDR3 reads CSAPPPGSTDTQYF. CDR3 sequence (DNA): TGCAGTGCTCCCCCTCCGGGGAGCACAGATACGCAGTATTTT.

There are a few counts of this clonotype. The chain combines TRBV20-1 with TRBJ2-1, with 13 nucleotides matching TRBD2. J lost 9 bases, V lost 6 bases, and 8 bases had no gene match. Germline CDR1 reads DFQATT; CDR2 reads SNEGSKA (reference sequence). The CDR3 is 14 amino acids. The CDR3 DNA follows: TGCAGTGCAACCGGGACTAGCGGGACTTCTGAGCAGTTCTTC. Protein: CSATGTSGTSEQFF.

CDR3 in amino acids: CASSRSSGQNTDTQYF. Here the CDR3 DNA reads TGTGCCAGCAGCAGATCTAGCGGGCAGAACACAGATACGCAGTATTTT. J is TRBJ2-3 and V is TRBV7-8; 8 bases are a match to TRBD2. There are 16 residues in the CDR3. Germline CDR1 reads SGHVS; CDR2 reads FQNEAQ. Trimming cost V 5 bases and J 2 bases; bases outside gene matches: 9.

The genes are TRBV7-2 and TRBJ1-5; D is ambiguous. The V gene's germline CDR1 is SGHTA and CDR2 FQGNSA. The CDR3 loop spans 15 amino acids. The V and J ends lost 5 bases and 0 bases respectively, with 11 bases between them. The CDR3 is CASSPSDYSNQPQHF. CDR3 in DNA: TGTGCCAGCAGCCCGTCTGATTATAGCAATCAGCCCCAGCATTTT.